This T cell receptor beta chain came from a study of T-cell reconstitution after alpha-beta-depleted transplantation in children. This clonotype was counted many times. Unique molecular identifiers were built into the TCRbeta library. One entry per CDR3 protein results from TCRdb running MiXCR on the PCR reads. This sample has 450,000 to 500,000 distinct CDR3 sequences; under 15% occur once, and the top ten carry under 7%. The receptor was isolated from a human donor who donated a stem cell graft to a child with combined immunodeficiency. The sample here was PBMCs from the stem cell graft donor, taken from the stem cell graft.

The CDR3 sequence is CSVTSATHEQFF. In DNA form, the CDR3 reads TGCAGCGTTACTAGTGCGACCCATGAGCAGTTCTTC. The V call is TRBV29-1, the J call TRBJ2-1; D is perhaps TRBD2 (5 bases). CDR3 length equals 12 residues. CDR1 SQVTM and CDR2 ANQGSEA come from the germline V gene. The ends were cut back, 5 bases at V and 8 bases at J, with 13 bases in the middle.